This T cell receptor beta chain was identified during a study of blood T cell repertoires in COVID-19 (dated by TCRdb to about 2020). With respect to the entire study: Samples from collaborators originated in the United States, Italy and Spain and spanned both the acute and convalescent phases of COVID-19. A freely available public database, intended as a resource for researchers studying the immune response to SARS-CoV-2, is where the repertoires were released. The dataset comprised deeply sampled blood TCRbeta repertoires from subjects exposed to, actively infected with, or recovered from COVID-19. The prospective study material was composed of cDNA or gDNA derived from T cells, B-cell-depleted T cells, or PBMCs. The sample metadata nearly always contained a de-identified subject ID, COVID-19 status, age in years and sex. Samples were obtained from the ongoing ImmuneRACE study (first 160 participants) and from roughly 1,300 subjects provided by 6 global collaborators. Where available, HLA class I and class II types were obtained from metadata supplied by the sample provider rather than from assay-based typing.

As encoded in the germline V gene, CDR1 is MDHEN while CDR2 is SYDVKM. V and J are trimmed by 8 bases and 9 bases, and the gene matches miss 12 bases of the junction. There are 14 amino acids in the CDR3, from cysteine to phenylalanine inclusive. Solely the CDR3 DNA is kept, with 42 bases framed from the first base. Collaborating institutions collected whole blood in K2EDTA tubes following their own protocols. For TCRbeta analysis, collaborators shipped samples in one of three forms: frozen whole blood, isolated PBMCs, or DNA extracted from either of those sample types. General findings and caveats noted by the study authors: Clinical and demographic metadata were provided uncurated, with the amount varying by source and participant.

TCRbeta CDR3 regions were amplified from genomic DNA using the immunoSEQ Assay, a bias-controlled multiplex PCR. The authors processed their data as follows. The number of nucleated cells in each sample was estimated from the amplification of reference gene primers within the assay. Sequence reads were collapsed and filtered to measure the absolute abundance of every unique TCRbeta CDR3 rearrangement. For each sample, productive Simpson clonality was calculated by taking the square root of Simpson's diversity index across productive rearrangements. TCRdb re-hosts the immuneACCESS table, in-frame sequences only. Its copies lack some clones; in the studies checked, an unresolved V gene accounts for under half of them, and the cause for the rest is not known. The DNA gave D and trimming, while V, J and clone size come from that table. This sample is represented by 270,000 or so clones; 86% of them were singletons. The top ten clones comprise about 8.6% of the sample.

Details on this clone: Its recognized antigen is unknown. Base qualities are not recorded, but no much larger clone differs from it by a single base.

The sequence joins TRBV28 to TRBJ2-3, and TRBD1 matches 9 of the central bases. The sample taken for sequencing was peripheral blood. This sequence was found in a man in his forties or fifties with active or convalescent COVID-19. The CDR3 region has the sequence CASGLGQGYGTQYF. At the DNA level, the sequence is TGTGCCAGCGGGCTGGGACAGGGATATGGGACGCAGTATTTT.